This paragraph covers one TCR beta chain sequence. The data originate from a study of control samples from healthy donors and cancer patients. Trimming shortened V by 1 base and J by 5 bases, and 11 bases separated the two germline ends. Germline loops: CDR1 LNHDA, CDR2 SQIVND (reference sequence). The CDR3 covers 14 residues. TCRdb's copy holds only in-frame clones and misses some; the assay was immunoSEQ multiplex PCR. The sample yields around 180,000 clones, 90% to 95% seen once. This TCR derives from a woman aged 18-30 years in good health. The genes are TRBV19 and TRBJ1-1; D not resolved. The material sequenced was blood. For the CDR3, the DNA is TGTGCCAGTAGTATAGTCGGGGATGGAACTGAAGCTTTCTTT. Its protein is CASSIVGDGTEAFF.